The clone carrying this TCR beta chain has a single count. Its target is unknown. TCRdb keeps only in-frame clones here, not all; method: immunoSEQ multiplex PCR. This table holds roughly 150,000 clones, 88% found once. The data are from a study of T cell responses to AZD1222 COVID-19 vaccine. Study observations and caveats: With two AZD1222 doses given, Spike-specific TCR breadth and depth both rose. Just five to seven people given AZD1222 tested seropositive at baseline. White British donors predominated, females outnumbered males, and clonal diversity was possibly underestimated.

In germline, CDR1 is SGHDN, CDR2 FVKESK. The CDR3 contains 17 residues. Trimming at V came to 4 bases and at J to 0 bases, leaving 7 bases not matched to a gene. The receptor was isolated from an adult in good health. Sequencing used peripheral blood, obtained on day 0 of AZD1222 vaccination. The J gene is TRBJ2-7, the V gene TRBV14; 12 nucleotides match TRBD2. The CDR3 is CASSPGWTSGTSYEQYF. The CDR3 DNA is TGTGCCAGCAGCCCAGGTTGGACTAGCGGGACCTCCTACGAGCAGTACTTC.